One and the same sample provided the 20 T cell receptor beta chains below, sequenced in a study of blood T cells in healthy people across ages. With a J-beta primer mix and a sample-barcoded 5' primer, a second PCR ran about 7 to 12 cycles. TCRdb re-analysed the 5' RACE reads in MiXCR, keeping a single row per CDR3 protein. The table has fewer than 2,000,000 distinct CDR3 sequences, approximately 32% seen once. Specimen: blood. The receptors derive from a woman in her thirties in good health.

This clonotype occurred a few times. A junction end diverges from the germline sequence, so it may reflect a read error. The chain combines TRBV2 with TRBJ2-1, with D maybe TRBD1 (6 bases). The CDR3 runs to 15 residues. CDR1 is SNHLY, CDR2 FYNNEI, per germline. CDR3 nucleotides: TGTGCCGGCAGTGATGCAGGGGTCGACTACAATGAGCAGTTCTTC. This sequence encodes CAGSDAGVDYNEQFF. Full variable domain (rest looked up from reference TRBV2 and TRBJ2-1): EPEVTQTPSHQVTQMGQEVILRCVPISNHLYFYWYRQILGQKVEFLVSFYNNEISEKSEIFDDQFSVERPDGSNFTLKIRSTKLEDSAMYFCAGSDAGVDYNEQFFGPGTRLTVL.

The genes are TRBV13 and TRBJ2-3; D may be TRBD2 (6 bases). V was cut by 8 bases and J by 6 bases, with 21 bases left in between. Germline V gene sequence: CDR1 PRHDT, CDR2 FYEKMQ (reference sequence). CDR3 length: 15 amino acids. The CDR3 DNA is TGTGCCAGCGGAACACTAGCCAACCATCTGGATACGCAGTATTTT. Translating gives CASGTLANHLDTQYF.

There are many counts of this clonotype. The V gene is TRBV7-9, the J gene TRBJ2-1; TRBD2 agrees at 9 bases. V was clipped by 5 bases and J by 10 bases; unmatched bases: 3. The germline CDR1 and CDR2 sequences are SEHNR and FQNEAQ (reference sequence). The CDR3 has 12 amino acids. Written as DNA, the CDR3 is TGTGCCAGCAGCCGAGCGGGGGGCGAGCAGTTCTTC. As protein: CASSRAGGEQFF.

There are a few counts of this clonotype. The rearrangement uses TRBV7-3 and TRBJ2-5; 7 positions match TRBD2. V gave up 5 bases and J gave up 3 bases; unmatched junction bases: 9. CDR1 and CDR2 from the germline V gene are SGHTA and FQGTGA. This CDR3 has 15 residues. The DNA of the CDR3 is TGTGCCAGCAGCGCCCGTGGCGGGAGTGAAGAGACCCAGTACTTC. Amino acids: CASSARGGSEETQYF.

The chain joins TRBV3-1 to TRBJ2-5; 9 bases fit TRBD2. Germline V lookup: CDR1 LGHDT, CDR2 YNNKEL (reference sequence). CDR3 length equals 15 residues. The trim removed 0 bases at V and 4 bases at J, leaving 3 bases unmatched. CDR3 nucleotide sequence: TGTGCCAGCAGCCAAGAGCCTAGCGGGGTAGAGACCCAGTACTTC. Its protein is CASSQEPSGVETQYF.

This clonotype was found a few times. The chain has TRBV6-6 and TRBJ2-1; D unclear. The CDR3 covers 16 residues. Germline V CDR1 and CDR2: MNHNY, SVGAGI (reference sequence). Trimming took off 5 bases at V and 6 bases at J, with 20 bases between the two ends. CDR3 nucleotides: TGTGCCAGCAGTCCCACCTTCGGCCCGGTAATCAATGAGCAGTTCTTC. The encoded protein is CASSPTFGPVINEQFF.

This clonotype showed up just a few times. The J gene is TRBJ2-7, the V gene TRBV7-9; D may be TRBD1 (6 bases). The V and J ends lost 7 bases and 2 bases respectively, with 21 bases between them. Germline assignment: CDR1 SEHNR and CDR2 FQNEAQ (reference sequence). The CDR3 is 16 residues long. This CDR3 is CASTWGSGTKTYEQYF. As DNA, the CDR3 is TGTGCCAGCACCTGGGGGTCCGGGACAAAGACCTACGAGCAGTACTTC.

This rearrangement joins TRBV5-1 to TRBJ1-1; D possibly corresponds to TRBD1 (6 bases). Germline-derived CDR1 and CDR2 are SGHRS and YFSETQ. This CDR3 has 17 amino acids. Trimming cost V 4 bases and J 6 bases, with 25 bases left between them. CDR3 bases: TGCGCCAGCAGCCCGGAACCGACAGGTTTACAAGGCGCTGAAGCTTTCTTT. Protein sequence: CASSPEPTGLQGAEAFF.

The CDR3 sequence: CSAPSGVSYGQYF. The CDR3 region has the DNA TGCAGTGCTCCCTCCGGGGTTTCCTACGGGCAGTACTTC. V is TRBV20-1 and J is TRBJ2-5, with a possible D match to TRBD2 (5 bases). Trimming took 5 bases from V and 11 from J, leaving 21 bases between them. The CDR3 covers 13 residues. CDR1 DFQATT and CDR2 SNEGSKA come from the germline V gene (reference sequence).

V usage is TRBV3-1 and J usage is TRBJ2-7; tentatively, D is TRBD1 or TRBD2 (6 bases each). Per the germline V gene, CDR1 is LGHDT and CDR2 is YNNKEL (reference sequence). CDR3 size: 16 residues. Trimming took off 1 base at V and 2 bases at J, with 15 bases between the two ends. DNA for the CDR3: TGTGCCAGCAGCCAAGCCCGCGCCGGGGGCACCTACGAGCAGTACTTC. Translation: CASSQARAGGTYEQYF.

Of note for this clonotype: One end of the junction is discordant with germline, which a read error may explain. This sequence joins TRBV12-3 or TRBV12-4 and TRBJ2-5, with D possibly TRBD1 on 6 matching bases. CDR3 length: 15 amino acids. Here the CDR3 reads CAGSLSPTGRGTQYF. The CDR3 DNA reads as TGTGCCGGCAGTTTAAGCCCCACTGGCAGGGGGACCCAGTACTTC.

The rearrangement joins TRBV4-1 to TRBJ2-7; no definite D call. CDR3 length equals 15 residues. V lost 4 bases to trimming and J lost 2 bases, with 15 bases between them. Germline values: CDR1 MGHRA, CDR2 YSYEKL. The CDR3 spells CASSRSRVLTYEQYF. In nucleotides, the CDR3 is TGCGCCAGCAGCCGTTCCCGGGTTCTTACCTACGAGCAGTACTTC.

The V call is TRBV7-9, the J call TRBJ2-7; a weak D match, TRBD1 (5 bases). The CDR3 extends over 13 amino acids. Germline V lookup: CDR1 SEHNR, CDR2 FQNEAQ (reference sequence). V dropped 3 bases and J dropped 7 bases, with 13 bases sitting between them. Here the CDR3 DNA reads TGTGCCAGCAGCTTCCGGGTTGGACATGAGCAGTACTTC. Amino acids: CASSFRVGHEQYF.

This rearrangement joins TRBV15 to TRBJ2-3; TRBD2 agrees at 9 bases. Germline CDR1 reads LNHNV; CDR2 reads YYDKDF (reference sequence). With 1 base clipped from V and 5 bases from J, the junction kept 7 bases outside the gene matches. CDR3 size: 16 residues. The DNA of the CDR3 is TGTGCCACCAGCAGAGGGGCGGGAGGGCCTGGAGATACGCAGTATTTT. This sequence encodes CATSRGAGGPGDTQYF.

This chain links TRBV19 with TRBJ2-1, with a possible D match to TRBD2 (7 bases). Per the germline V gene, CDR1 is LNHDA and CDR2 is SQIVND (reference sequence). The CDR3 sequence is 14 residues long. Trimming cost V 6 bases and J 6 bases, with 15 bases left between them. In nucleotides, the CDR3 is TGTGCCAGTAGCCGGGGGGCGGGATGCAATGAGCAGTTCTTC. Its translation is CASSRGAGCNEQFF.

The V and J genes are TRBV6-2 or TRBV6-3 and TRBJ2-1, with D possibly matching TRBD1 (7 bases). Germline-derived CDR1 and CDR2 are MNHEY and SVGEGT. V dropped 6 bases and J dropped 3 bases, with 24 bases sitting between them. CDR3 length: 18 residues. CDR3 amino acids: CASSPDRSLRGVYNEQFF. The CDR3 nucleotides are TGTGCCAGCAGCCCCGACAGGAGCCTCAGGGGGGTCTACAATGAGCAGTTCTTC.

This chain joins TRBV3-1 and TRBJ2-2; D not resolved. Trimming left V 3 bases short and J 5 bases short, with 7 bases between. CDR1 and CDR2 from the germline V gene are LGHDT and YNNKEL (reference sequence). The CDR3 is 13 amino acids. The CDR3 DNA is TGTGCCAGCAGCCATTCCGGGACCGGGGAGCTGTTTTTT. Amino acid sequence: CASSHSGTGELFF.

Note on this clonotype: A junction end diverges from the germline sequence, so it may reflect a read error. The chain has TRBV20-1 and TRBJ2-6; possibly TRBD2 for D (6 bases). Germline V gene lookup returns CDR1 DFQATT and CDR2 SNEGSKA (reference sequence). The CDR3 totals 16 residues. The CDR3 loop is CSAHSGGVSGANGLTF. In nucleotides, the CDR3 is TGCAGTGCTCATAGCGGCGGGGTTTCTGGGGCCAACGGCCTGACTTTC.

V and J are TRBV20-1 and TRBJ1-4, with D possibly being TRBD1 (5 bases). CDR1 DFQATT and CDR2 SNEGSKA come from the germline V gene (reference sequence). This CDR3 contains 14 residues. V was pared by 3 bases and J by 0 bases, with 8 bases between. The CDR3 sequence: CSASRAATNEKLFF. DNA for the CDR3: TGCAGTGCTAGCAGGGCTGCAACTAATGAAAAACTGTTTTTT.

This clonotype has more than one count but fewer than ten. A much larger clone sits a single nucleotide away, making a read error possible. The chain recombines TRBV7-9 with TRBJ2-7, with D possibly being TRBD1 (6 bases). The J call could be wrong; TRBJ2-5 is a better fit for the DNA end. Germline V CDR1 and CDR2: SEHNR, FQNEAQ (reference sequence). This CDR3 is built from 13 residues. The CDR3 region has the DNA TGTGCCAGCAGCCTACAGGGCCATGAGACCCAGTACTTC. Translation gives CASSLQGHETQYF.